This T cell receptor (beta chain) came from a study of shared clonotypes between healthy human individuals. The method was immunoSEQ multiplex PCR; TCRdb's version includes in-frame clones alone and lacks a portion of them. The sample yields around 550,000 clones, approximately 95% seen once. There are 15 residues in the CDR3. V was clipped by 10 bases and J by 4 bases; unmatched bases: 13. Germline V CDR1 and CDR2: SEHNR, FQNEAQ (reference sequence). CD45RO-negative, CCR7-selected cells formed the naive CD8 fraction, which excluded terminally differentiated effector memory CD45RA+ cells. The TCR sequence derives from a woman between 25 and 40 years old in good health. The specimen was naive CD8+ T cells sorted from blood. The V call is TRBV7-9, the J call TRBJ2-7; 10 nucleotides line up with TRBD1. DNA of the CDR3: TGTGCCAACCTCCGATGGACAGGGGGGAGGTACGAGCAGTACTTC. Amino acid sequence: CANLRWTGGRYEQYF.